This T cell receptor (beta chain) was observed in a study of T cell responses to AZD1222 COVID-19 vaccine. Whole-study context: Analysis merged second doses at about 4 or about 12 weeks.

Study-wide results and limits: Recipients of AZD1222 seropositive at baseline numbered only 5 to 7.

Remarks on this clone: Antigen unknown.

Germline CDR1 SNHLY, CDR2 FYNNEI. V was trimmed by 2 bases and J by 5 bases, leaving 12 bases between them. This CDR3 comprises 15 residues. Repertoires were generated with immunoSEQ multiplex PCR, while TCRdb's copy carries only in-frame clones and drops some. Of more than 150,000 clones in the sample, around 89% were seen once. This TCR derives from an adult in good health. The V gene is TRBV2, the J gene TRBJ1-4; perhaps TRBD1 as D (5 bases). Sequencing used peripheral blood, obtained on day 0 of AZD1222 vaccination. The CDR3 loop reads CASSERGGRNEKLFF. CDR3 coding DNA: TGTGCCAGCAGTGAAAGGGGAGGACGAAATGAAAAACTGTTTTTT.